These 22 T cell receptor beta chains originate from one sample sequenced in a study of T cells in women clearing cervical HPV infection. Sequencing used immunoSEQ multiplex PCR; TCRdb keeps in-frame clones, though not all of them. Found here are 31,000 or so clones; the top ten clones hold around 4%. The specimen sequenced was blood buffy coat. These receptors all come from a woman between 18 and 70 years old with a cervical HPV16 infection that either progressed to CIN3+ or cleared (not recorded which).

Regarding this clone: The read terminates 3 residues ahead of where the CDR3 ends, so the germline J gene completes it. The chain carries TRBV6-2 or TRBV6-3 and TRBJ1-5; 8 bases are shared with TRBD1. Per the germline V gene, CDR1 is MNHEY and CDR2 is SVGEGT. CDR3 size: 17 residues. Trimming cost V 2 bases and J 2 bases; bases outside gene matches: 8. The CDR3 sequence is CASSYGGPGGRNQPQHF. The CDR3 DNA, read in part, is TGTGCCAGCAGTTACGGGGGGCCAGGGGGCCGCAATCAGCCC.

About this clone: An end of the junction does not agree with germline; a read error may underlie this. Partial CDR3 DNA: TGCGCCAGCAGCCGGACAACGGAGGGTGGC. Residues: CASSRTTEGG. The complete CDR3 sequence is CASSRTTEGGYTF. The chain uses TRBV4-2 and TRBJ1-2, with a weak D call TRBD1 (5 bases). From the germline J gene comes the end of the CDR3, since the read stops 3 residues before it. This CDR3 is built from 13 residues. CDR1 and CDR2 (germline): LGHNA, YNFKEQ.

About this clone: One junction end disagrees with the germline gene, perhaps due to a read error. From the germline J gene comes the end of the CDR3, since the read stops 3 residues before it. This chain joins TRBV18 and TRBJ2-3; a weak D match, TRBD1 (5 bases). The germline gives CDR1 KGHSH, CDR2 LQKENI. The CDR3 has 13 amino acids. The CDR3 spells CATSKGIGETQYF. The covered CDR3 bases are TGTGCCACCTCAAAGGGGATAGGAGAGACG.

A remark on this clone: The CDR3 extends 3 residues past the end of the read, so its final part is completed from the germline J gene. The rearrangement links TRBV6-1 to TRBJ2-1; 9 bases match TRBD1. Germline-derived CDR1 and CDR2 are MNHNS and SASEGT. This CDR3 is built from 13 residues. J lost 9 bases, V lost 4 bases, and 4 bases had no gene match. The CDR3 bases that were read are TGTGCCAGCAGTGCACAGGGGGCTCGTGAG. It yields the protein CASSAQGARE. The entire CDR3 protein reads CASSAQGAREQFF.

CDR3: CASSMAARLRGTEAFF. The sequenced part of the CDR3 DNA is TGTGCCAGTAGTATGGCCGCGCGATTAAGGGGAACTGAA. This chain links TRBV19 with TRBJ1-1, with D possibly being TRBD1 (5 bases). The CDR3 end falls 3 residues outside the read, so it is completed with the germline J gene. This CDR3 contains 16 residues. Trimming removed 3 bases from V and 5 bases from J, with 19 bases in between. Germline CDR1 is LNHDA and CDR2 is SQIVND (reference sequence).

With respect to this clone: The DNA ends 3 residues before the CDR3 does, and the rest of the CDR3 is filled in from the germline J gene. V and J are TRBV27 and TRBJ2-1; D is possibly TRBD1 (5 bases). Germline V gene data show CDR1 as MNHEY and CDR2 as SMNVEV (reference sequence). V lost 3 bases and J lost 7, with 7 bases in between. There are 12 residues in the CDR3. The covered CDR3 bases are TGTGCCAGCAGTTTCCAGGGAAATGAG. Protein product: CASSFQGNE. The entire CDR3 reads CASSFQGNEQFF.

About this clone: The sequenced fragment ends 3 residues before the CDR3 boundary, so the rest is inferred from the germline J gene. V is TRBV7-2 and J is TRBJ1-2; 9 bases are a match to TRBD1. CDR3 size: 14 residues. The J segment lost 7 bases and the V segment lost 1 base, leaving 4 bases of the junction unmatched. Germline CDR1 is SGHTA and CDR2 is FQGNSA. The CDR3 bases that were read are TGTGCCAGCAGCTTAGTACAGGGGGCAGGTGGC. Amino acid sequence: CASSLVQGAGG. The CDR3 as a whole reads CASSLVQGAGGYTF. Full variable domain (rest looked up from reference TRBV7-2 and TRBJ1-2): GAGVSQSPSNKVTEKGKDVELRCDPISGHTALYWYRQSLGQGLEFLIYFQGNSAPDKSGLPSDRFSAERTGGSVSTLTIQRTQQEDSAVYLCASSLVQGAGGYTFGSGTRLTVV.

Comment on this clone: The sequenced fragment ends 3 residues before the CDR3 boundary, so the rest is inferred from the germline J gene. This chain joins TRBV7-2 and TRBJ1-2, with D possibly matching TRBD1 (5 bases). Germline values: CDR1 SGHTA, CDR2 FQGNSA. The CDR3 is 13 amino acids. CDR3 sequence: CASSSTGGLDYTF. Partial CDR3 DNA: TGTGCCAGCAGCTCGACGGGGGGACTTGAC. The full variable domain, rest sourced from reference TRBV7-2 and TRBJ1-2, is GAGVSQSPSNKVTEKGKDVELRCDPISGHTALYWYRQSLGQGLEFLIYFQGNSAPDKSGLPSDRFSAERTGGSVSTLTIQRTQQEDSAVYLCASSSTGGLDYTFGSGTRLTVV.

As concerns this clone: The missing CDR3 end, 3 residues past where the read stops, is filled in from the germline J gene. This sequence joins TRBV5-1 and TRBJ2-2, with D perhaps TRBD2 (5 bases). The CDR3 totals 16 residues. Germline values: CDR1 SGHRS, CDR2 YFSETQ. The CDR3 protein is CASRPVGYSTNEKLFF. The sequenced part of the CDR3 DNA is TGCGCCAGCAGACCAGTGGGGTATTCGACTAATGAAAAG.

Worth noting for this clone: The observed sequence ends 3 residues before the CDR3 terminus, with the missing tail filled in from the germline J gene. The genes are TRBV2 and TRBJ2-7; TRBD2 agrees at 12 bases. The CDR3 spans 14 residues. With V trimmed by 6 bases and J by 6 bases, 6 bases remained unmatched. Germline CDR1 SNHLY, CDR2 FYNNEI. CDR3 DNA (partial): TGTGCCAGCAGACCGGGACTAGCGGGCGCCGAG. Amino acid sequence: CASRPGLAGAE. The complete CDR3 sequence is CASRPGLAGAEQYF.

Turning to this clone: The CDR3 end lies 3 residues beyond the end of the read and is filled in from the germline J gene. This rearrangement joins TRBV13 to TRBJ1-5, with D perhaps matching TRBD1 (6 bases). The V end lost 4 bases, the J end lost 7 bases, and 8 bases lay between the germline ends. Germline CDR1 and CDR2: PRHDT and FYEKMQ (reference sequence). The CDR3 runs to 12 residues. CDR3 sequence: CASSYREQPQHF. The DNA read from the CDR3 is TGTGCCAGCAGCTACAGGGAACAGCCC.

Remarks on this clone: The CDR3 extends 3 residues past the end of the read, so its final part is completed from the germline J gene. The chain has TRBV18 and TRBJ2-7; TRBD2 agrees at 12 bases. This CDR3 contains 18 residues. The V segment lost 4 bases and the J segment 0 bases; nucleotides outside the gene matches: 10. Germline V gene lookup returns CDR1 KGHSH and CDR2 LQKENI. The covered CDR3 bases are TGTGCCAGCTCACGGACCGGGACTAGCGGGTACTCCTCCTACGAG. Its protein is CASSRTGTSGYSSYE. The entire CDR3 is CASSRTGTSGYSSYEQYF.

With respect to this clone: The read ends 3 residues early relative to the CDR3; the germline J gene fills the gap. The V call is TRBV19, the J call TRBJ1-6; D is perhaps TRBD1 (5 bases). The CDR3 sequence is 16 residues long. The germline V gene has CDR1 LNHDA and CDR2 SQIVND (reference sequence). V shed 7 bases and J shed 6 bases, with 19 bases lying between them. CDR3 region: CASTPSTRGINSPLHF. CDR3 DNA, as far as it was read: TGTGCCAGTACTCCTTCCACGCGGGGGATTAATTCACCC.

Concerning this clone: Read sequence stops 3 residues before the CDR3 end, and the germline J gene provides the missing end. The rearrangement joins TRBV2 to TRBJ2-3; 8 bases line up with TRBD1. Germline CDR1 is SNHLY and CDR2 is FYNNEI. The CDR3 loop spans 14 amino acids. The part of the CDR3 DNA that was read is TGTGCCAGCACGCCCAGGGGGCGAAGAGAGACG. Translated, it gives CASTPRGRRET. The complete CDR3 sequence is CASTPRGRRETQYF.

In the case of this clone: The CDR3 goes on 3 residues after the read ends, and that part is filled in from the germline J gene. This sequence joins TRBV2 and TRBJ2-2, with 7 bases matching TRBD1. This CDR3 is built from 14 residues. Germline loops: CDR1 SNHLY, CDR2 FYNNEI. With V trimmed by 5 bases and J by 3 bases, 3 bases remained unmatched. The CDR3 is CASSSGGYTGELFF. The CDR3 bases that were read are TGTGCCAGCAGTTCAGGGGGATACACCGGGGAG.

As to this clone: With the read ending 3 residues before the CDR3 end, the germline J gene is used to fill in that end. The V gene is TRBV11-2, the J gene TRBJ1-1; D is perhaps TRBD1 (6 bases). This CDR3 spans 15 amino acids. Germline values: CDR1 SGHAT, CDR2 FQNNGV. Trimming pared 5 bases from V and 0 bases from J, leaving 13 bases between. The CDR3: CASSRRTELNTEAFF. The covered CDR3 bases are TGTGCCAGCAGCCGCCGGACAGAACTGAACACTGAA.

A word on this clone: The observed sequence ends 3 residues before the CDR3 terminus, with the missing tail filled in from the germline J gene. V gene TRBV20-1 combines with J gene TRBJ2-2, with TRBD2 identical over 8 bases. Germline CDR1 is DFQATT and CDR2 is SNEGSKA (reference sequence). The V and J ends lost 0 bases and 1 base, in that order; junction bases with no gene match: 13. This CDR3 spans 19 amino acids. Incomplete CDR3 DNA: TGCAGTGCTAGAGATAGCGGCCGGGGAGCGGGGGTGAACACCGGGGAG. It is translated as CSARDSGRGAGVNTGE. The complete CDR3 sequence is CSARDSGRGAGVNTGELFF.

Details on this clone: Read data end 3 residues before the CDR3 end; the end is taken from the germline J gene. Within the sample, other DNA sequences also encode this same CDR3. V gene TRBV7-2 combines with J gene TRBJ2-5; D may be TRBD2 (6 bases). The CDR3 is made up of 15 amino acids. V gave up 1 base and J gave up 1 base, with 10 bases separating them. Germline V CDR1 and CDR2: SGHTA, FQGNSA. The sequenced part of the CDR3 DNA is TGTGCCAGCAGCTTAGTTGGGACTCCCCAAGAGACC. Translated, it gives CASSLVGTPQET. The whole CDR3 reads CASSLVGTPQETQYF. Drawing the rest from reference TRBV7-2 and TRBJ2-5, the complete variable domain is GAGVSQSPSNKVTEKGKDVELRCDPISGHTALYWYRQSLGQGLEFLIYFQGNSAPDKSGLPSDRFSAERTGGSVSTLTIQRTQQEDSAVYLCASSLVGTPQETQYFGPGTRLLVL.

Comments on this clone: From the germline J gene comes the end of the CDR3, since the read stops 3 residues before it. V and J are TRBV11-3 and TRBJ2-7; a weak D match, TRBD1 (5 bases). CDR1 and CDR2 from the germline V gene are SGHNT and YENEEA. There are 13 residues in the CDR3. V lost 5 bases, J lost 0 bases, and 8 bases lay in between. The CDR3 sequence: CASSEDNSYEQYF. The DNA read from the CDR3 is TGTGCCAGCAGCGAGGACAACTCCTACGAG.

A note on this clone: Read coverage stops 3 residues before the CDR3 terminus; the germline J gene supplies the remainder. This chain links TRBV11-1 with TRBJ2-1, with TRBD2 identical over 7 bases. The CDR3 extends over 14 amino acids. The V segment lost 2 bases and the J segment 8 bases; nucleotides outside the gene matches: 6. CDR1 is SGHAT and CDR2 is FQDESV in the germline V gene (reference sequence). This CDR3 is CASSLIAGIHEQFF. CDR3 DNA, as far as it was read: TGTGCCAGCAGCTTAATAGCGGGCATACATGAG.

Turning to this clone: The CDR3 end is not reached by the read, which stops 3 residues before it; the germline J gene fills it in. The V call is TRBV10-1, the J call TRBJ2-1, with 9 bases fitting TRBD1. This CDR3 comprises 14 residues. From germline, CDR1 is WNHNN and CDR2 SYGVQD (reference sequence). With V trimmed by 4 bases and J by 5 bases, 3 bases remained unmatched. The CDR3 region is CASSAGTGHNEQFF. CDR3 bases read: TGCGCCAGCAGTGCCGGGACAGGGCACAATGAG.

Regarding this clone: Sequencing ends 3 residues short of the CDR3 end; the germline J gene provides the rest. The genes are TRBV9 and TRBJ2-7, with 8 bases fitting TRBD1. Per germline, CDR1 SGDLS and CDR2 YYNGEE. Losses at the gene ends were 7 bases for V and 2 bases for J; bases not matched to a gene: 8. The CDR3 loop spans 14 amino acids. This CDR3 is CASAEQGGTYEQYF. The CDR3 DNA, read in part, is TGTGCCAGCGCGGAACAGGGGGGAACCTACGAG. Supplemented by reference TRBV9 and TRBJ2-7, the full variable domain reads DSGVTQTPKHLITATGQRVTLRCSPRSGDLSVYWYQQSLDQGLQFLIQYYNGEERAKGNILERFSAQQFPDLHSELNLSSLELGDSALYFCASAEQGGTYEQYFGPGTRLTVT.